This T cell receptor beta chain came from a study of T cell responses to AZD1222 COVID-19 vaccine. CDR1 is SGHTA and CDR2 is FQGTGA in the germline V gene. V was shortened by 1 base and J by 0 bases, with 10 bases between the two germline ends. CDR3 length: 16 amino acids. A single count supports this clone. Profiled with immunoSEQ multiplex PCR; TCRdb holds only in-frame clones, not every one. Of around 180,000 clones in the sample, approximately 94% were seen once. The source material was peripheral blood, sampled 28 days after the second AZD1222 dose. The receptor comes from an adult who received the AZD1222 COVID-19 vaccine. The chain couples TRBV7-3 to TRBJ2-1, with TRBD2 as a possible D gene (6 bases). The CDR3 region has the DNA TGTGCCAGCAGCTTAATTGGGGGGTTCTCCTACAATGAGCAGTTCTTC. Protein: CASSLIGGFSYNEQFF.